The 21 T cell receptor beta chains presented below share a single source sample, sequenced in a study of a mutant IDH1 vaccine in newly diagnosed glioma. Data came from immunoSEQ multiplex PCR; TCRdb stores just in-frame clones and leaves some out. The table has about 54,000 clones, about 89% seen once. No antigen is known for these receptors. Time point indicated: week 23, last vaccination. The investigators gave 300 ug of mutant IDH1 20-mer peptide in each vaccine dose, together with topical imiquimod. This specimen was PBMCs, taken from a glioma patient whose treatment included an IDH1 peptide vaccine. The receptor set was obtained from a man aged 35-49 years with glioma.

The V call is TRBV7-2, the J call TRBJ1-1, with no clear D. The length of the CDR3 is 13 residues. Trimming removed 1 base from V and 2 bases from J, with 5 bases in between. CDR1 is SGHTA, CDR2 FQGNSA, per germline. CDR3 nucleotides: TGTGCCAGCAGCTTAGTCCCTAACACTGAAGCTTTCTTT. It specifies CASSLVPNTEAFF.

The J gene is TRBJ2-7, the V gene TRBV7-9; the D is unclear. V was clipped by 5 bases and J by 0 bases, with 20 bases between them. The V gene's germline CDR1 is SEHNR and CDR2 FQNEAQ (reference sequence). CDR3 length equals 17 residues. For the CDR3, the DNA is TGTGCCAGCAGCGGCGGACCTATCTCCCCCCTCTCCTACGAGCAGTACTTC. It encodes CASSGGPISPLSYEQYF.

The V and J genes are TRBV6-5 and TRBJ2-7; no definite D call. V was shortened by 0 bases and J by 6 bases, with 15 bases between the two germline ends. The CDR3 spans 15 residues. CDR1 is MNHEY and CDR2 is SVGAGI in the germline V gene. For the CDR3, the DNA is TGTGCCAGCAGTTACTCTTACACCGGCTTGCCCGAGCAGTACTTC. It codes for CASSYSYTGLPEQYF.

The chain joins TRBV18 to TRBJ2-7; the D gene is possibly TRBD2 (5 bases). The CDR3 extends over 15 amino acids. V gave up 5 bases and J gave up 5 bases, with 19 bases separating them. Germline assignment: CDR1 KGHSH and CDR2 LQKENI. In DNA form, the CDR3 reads TGTGCCAGCTCATTGTCATCTACCGGGAAGAACGAGCAGTACTTC. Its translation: CASSLSSTGKNEQYF.

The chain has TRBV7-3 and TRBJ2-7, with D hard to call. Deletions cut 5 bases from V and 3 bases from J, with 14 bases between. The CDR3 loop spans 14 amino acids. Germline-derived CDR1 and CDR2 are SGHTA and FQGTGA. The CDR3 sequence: CASSLQGPYYEQYF. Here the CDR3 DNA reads TGTGCCAGCAGCCTTCAAGGGCCCTACTACGAGCAGTACTTC.

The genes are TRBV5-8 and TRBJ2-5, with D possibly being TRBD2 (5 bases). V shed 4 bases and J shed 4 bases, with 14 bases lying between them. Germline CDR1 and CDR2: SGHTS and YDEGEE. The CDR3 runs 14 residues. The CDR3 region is CASSLDSFGETQYF. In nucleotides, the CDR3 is TGTGCCAGCAGCCTGGACTCTTTTGGAGAGACCCAGTACTTC. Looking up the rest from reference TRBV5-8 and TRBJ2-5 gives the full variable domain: EAGVTQSPTHLIKTRGQQATLRCSPISGHTSVYWYQQALGLGLQFLLWYDEGEERNRGNFPPRFSGRQFPNYSSELNVNALELEDSALYLCASSLDSFGETQYFGPGTRLLVL.

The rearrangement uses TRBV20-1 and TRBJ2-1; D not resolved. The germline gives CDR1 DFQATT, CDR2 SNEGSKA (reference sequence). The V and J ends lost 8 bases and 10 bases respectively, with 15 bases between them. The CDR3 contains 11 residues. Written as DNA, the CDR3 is TGCAGTTCCTATAAGTTGGGAGAGCAGTTCTTC. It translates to CSSYKLGEQFF.

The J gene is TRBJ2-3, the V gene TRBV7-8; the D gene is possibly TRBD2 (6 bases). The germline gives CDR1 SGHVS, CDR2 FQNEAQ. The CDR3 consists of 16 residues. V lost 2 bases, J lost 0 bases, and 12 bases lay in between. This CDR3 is CASSLRSGVSTDTQYF. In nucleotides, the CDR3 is TGTGCCAGCAGCTTACGCTCGGGAGTTAGCACAGATACGCAGTATTTT.

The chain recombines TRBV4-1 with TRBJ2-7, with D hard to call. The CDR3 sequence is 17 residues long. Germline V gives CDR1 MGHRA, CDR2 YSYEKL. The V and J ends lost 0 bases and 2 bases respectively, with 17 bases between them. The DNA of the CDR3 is TGCGCCAGCAGCCAAGATACGGCGAGGCCAGCCACCTACGAGCAGTACTTC. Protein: CASSQDTARPATYEQYF.

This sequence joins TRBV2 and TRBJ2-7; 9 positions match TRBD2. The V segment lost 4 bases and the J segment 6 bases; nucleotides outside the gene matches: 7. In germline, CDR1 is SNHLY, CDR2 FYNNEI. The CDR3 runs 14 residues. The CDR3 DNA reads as TGTGCCAGCAGTGTTGGGCTAGCGGGAAGCGAGCAGTACTTC. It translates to CASSVGLAGSEQYF.

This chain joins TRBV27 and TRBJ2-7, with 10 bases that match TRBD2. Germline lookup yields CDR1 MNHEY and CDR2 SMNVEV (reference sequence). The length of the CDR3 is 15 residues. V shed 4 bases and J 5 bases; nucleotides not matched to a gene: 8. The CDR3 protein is CASSSLLAGRNEQYF. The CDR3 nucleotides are TGTGCCAGCAGTTCTTTACTAGCGGGGAGGAACGAGCAGTACTTC.

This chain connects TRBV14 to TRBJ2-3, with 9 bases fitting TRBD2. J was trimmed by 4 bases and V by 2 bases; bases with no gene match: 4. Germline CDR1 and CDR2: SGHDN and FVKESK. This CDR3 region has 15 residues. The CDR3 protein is CASSQLAGLADTQYF. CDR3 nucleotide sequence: TGTGCCAGCAGCCAACTAGCGGGATTGGCAGATACGCAGTATTTT.

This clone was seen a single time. The CDR3 DNA is TGCAGCGTTAGAGTAGACACAATGAAGGGGCAGTTCTTC. This sequence encodes CSVRVDTMKGQFF. The gene calls are TRBV29-1 and TRBJ2-1; D not resolved. CDR3 length equals 13 residues. With 5 bases removed from V and 12 bases from J, the gap between germline ends came to 20 bases. Germline V lookup: CDR1 SQVTM, CDR2 ANQGSEA.

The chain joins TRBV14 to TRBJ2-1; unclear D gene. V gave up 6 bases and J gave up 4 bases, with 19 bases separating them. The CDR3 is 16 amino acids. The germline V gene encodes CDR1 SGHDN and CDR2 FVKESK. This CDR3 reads CASSHQGRAGYNEQFF. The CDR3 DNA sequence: TGTGCCAGCAGTCACCAAGGCAGAGCCGGGTACAATGAGCAGTTCTTC.

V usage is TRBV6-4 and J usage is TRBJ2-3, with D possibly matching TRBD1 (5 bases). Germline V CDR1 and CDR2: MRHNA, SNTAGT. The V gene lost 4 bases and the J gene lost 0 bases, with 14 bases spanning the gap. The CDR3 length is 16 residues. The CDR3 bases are TGTGCCAGCAGTGCCCAGGGTACCACTAGCACAGATACGCAGTATTTT. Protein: CASSAQGTTSTDTQYF.

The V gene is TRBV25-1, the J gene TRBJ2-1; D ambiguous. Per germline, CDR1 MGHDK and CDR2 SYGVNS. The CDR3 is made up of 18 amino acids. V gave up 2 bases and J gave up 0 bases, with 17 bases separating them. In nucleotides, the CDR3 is TGTGCCAGCAGTGAAGAACGAGGTTTGGGTAGCTCCTACAATGAGCAGTTCTTC. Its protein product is CASSEERGLGSSYNEQFF.

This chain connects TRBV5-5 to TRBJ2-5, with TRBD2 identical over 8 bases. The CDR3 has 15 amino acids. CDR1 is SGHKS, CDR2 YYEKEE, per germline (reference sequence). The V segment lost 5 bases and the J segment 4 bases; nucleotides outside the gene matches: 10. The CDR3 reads CASSYQSGRGETQYF. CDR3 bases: TGTGCCAGCAGTTATCAGAGCGGGAGAGGAGAGACCCAGTACTTC.

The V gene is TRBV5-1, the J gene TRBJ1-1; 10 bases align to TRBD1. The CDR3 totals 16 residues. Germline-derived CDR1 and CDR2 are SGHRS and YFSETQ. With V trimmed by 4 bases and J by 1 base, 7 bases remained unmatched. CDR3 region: CASSPGTGATNTEAFF. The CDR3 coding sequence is TGCGCCAGCAGCCCCGGGACAGGGGCTACGAACACTGAAGCTTTCTTT.

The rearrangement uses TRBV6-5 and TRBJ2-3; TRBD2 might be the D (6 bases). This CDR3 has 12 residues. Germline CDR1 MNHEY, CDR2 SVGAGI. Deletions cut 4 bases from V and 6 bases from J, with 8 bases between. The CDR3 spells CASSSGGDTQYF. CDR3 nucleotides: TGTGCCAGCAGTTCTGGGGGGGATACGCAGTATTTT.

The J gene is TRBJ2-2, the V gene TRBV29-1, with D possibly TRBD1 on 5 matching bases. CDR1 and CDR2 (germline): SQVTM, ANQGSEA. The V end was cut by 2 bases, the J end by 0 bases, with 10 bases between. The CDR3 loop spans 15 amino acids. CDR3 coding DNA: TGCAGCGTTGAACGGGCAGGGACGAACACCGGGGAGCTGTTTTTT. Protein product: CSVERAGTNTGELFF.

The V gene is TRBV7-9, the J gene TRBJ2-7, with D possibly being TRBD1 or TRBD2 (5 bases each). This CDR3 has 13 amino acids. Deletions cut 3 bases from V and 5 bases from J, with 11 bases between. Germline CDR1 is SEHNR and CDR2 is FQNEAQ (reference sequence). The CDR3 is CASSFSGRDEQYF. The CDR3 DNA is TGTGCCAGCAGCTTTTCGGGGCGGGACGAGCAGTACTTC.